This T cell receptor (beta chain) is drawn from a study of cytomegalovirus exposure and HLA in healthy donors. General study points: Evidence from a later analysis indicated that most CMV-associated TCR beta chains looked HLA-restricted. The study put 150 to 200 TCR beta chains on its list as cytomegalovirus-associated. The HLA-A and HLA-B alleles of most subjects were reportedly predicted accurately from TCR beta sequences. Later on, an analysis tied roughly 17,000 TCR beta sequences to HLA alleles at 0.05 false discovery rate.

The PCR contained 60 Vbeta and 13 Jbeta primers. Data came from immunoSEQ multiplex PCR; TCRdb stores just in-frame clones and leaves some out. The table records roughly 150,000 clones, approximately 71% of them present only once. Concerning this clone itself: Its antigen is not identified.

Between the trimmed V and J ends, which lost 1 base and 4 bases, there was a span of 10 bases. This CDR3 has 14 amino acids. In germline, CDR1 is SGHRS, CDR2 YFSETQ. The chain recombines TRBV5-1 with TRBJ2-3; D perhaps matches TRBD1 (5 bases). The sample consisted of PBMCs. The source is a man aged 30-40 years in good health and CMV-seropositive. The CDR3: CASSLRQGPDTQYF. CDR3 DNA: TGCGCCAGCAGCTTGCGGCAGGGCCCAGATACGCAGTATTTT.